These 2 T cell receptor beta chains were all obtained from the same sample, sequenced in a study of MAIT cells during Salmonella Paratyphi A infection. Notes on the study in general: Infection appeared not to change oligoclonal MAIT cell TRBV usage, which favoured TRBV20 and TRBV6.

The time point was: before S. Paratyphi A challenge (baseline). Flow cytometry identified and sorted MAIT cells as Valpha7.2+ CD161+ T cells. These receptors' antigens are unknown. Via MiXCR, TCRdb re-called the 5' RACE reads, giving one row per CDR3 protein. The data hold about 660 distinct CDR3 sequences, with 14% observed a single time. The sequenced sample was MAIT cells from PBMCs, obtained at the first sampling point of the challenge study. The receptors were sampled from a person aged 18 to 75 who was deliberately infected with Salmonella Paratyphi A in a paratyphoid fever challenge study.

The chain couples TRBV7-6 to TRBJ1-1; D is ambiguous. The CDR3 consists of 14 residues. Germline V lookup: CDR1 SGHVS, CDR2 FNYEAQ. Between the trimmed V and J ends, which lost 1 base and 4 bases, there was a span of 10 bases. CDR3 sequence reads: CASSLGGFGTEAFF. CDR3 nucleotide sequence: TGTGCCAGCAGCTTAGGGGGTTTCGGCACTGAAGCTTTCTTT.

This clonotype showed up many times. The chain couples TRBV6-1 to TRBJ2-2; 8 nucleotides align to TRBD1. Per germline, CDR1 MNHNS and CDR2 SASEGT. V gave up 7 bases and J gave up 8 bases; unmatched junction bases: 9. CDR3 length: 14 amino acids. The CDR3 protein is CASTSGGDSGELFF. DNA for the CDR3: TGTGCCAGCACCTCAGGGGGCGATTCGGGGGAGCTGTTTTTT.